This TCR beta chain was sequenced for a study of blood T cell repertoires in COVID-19. V shed 2 bases and J shed 9 bases, with 5 bases lying between them. The germline gives CDR1 MNHEY, CDR2 SVGEGT. The CDR3 extends over 12 amino acids. Some clones are missing from TCRdb's copy, which holds only in-frame ones; the method was immunoSEQ multiplex PCR. The table records 200,000 to 250,000 clones, more than 85% of them present only once. This chain uses TRBV6-2 or TRBV6-3 with TRBJ1-6; D is unresolved. The TCR comes from a woman between 50 and 59 years old with COVID-19, enrolled during active disease. The sequenced sample consisted of peripheral blood. This CDR3 is CASSYPGSPLHF. In nucleotides, the CDR3 is TGTGCCAGCAGTTACCCCGGTTCACCCCTCCACTTT.